The 7 T cell receptor beta chains below were found in one sample sequenced in a study of shared clonotypes between healthy human individuals. TCRdb keeps only in-frame clones here, not all; method: immunoSEQ multiplex PCR. The sample has about 1,500,000 clones, 95% to 97% seen once. Sequencing input: naive CD4+ T cells sorted from blood. Noted subset: CD45RA+ positively selected. The origin of the receptors is a man under 40 in good health.

The gene calls are TRBV18 and TRBJ2-7; D uncertain. The germline V and J ends were trimmed by 8 bases and 5 bases, with 10 bases remaining between them. This CDR3 comprises 11 residues. Germline CDR1 is KGHSH and CDR2 is LQKENI. In DNA form, the CDR3 reads TGTGCCAGCCCACTTAAGGACGAGCAGTACTTC. This codes for CASPLKDEQYF.

For this clone: At one boundary the junction diverges from the germline segment, which might be a read error. This sample also contains other DNA sequences that code for the same CDR3. The chain has TRBV18 and TRBJ2-1; D is undetermined. Germline CDR1 and CDR2: KGHSH and LQKENI. This CDR3 spans 12 amino acids. Here the CDR3 DNA reads TGTGCCAGCTCGCCACTTCCCGGTGAGCAGTTCTTC. This gives the protein CASSPLPGEQFF.

This chain connects TRBV9 to TRBJ2-1; D uncertain. The CDR3 is 16 amino acids. The V and J ends lost 3 bases and 4 bases respectively, with 17 bases between them. CDR1 SGDLS and CDR2 YYNGEE come from the germline V gene. The CDR3 is CASSGGSGVGYNEQFF. Written as DNA, the CDR3 is TGTGCCAGCAGCGGGGGTTCTGGGGTCGGGTACAATGAGCAGTTCTTC. Combining the CDR3 with reference TRBV9 and TRBJ2-1 gives the whole variable domain DSGVTQTPKHLITATGQRVTLRCSPRSGDLSVYWYQQSLDQGLQFLIQYYNGEERAKGNILERFSAQQFPDLHSELNLSSLELGDSALYFCASSGGSGVGYNEQFFGPGTRLTVL.

The chain links TRBV7-9 to TRBJ1-1; 7 bases match TRBD1. V shed 1 base and J 2 bases; nucleotides not matched to a gene: 4. This CDR3 region has 15 residues. Germline V gene sequence: CDR1 SEHNR, CDR2 FQNEAQ (reference sequence). CDR3 protein: CASSLVRQGNTEAFF. The DNA of the CDR3 is TGTGCCAGCAGCTTAGTACGACAGGGAAACACTGAAGCTTTCTTT.

The chain employs TRBV6-1 and TRBJ1-1, with 7 bases fitting TRBD1. With V trimmed by 4 bases and J by 0 bases, 2 bases remained unmatched. CDR3 length: 14 amino acids. The germline CDR1 and CDR2 sequences are MNHNS and SASEGT. DNA of the CDR3: TGTGCCAGCAGTGTGGACAGGCTGAACACTGAAGCTTTCTTT. Translation: CASSVDRLNTEAFF.

The chain has TRBV7-2 and TRBJ2-5; TRBD1 is a possible D gene (5 bases). The CDR3 runs to 15 residues. Trimming took off 2 bases at V and 0 bases at J, with 10 bases between the two ends. Germline lookup yields CDR1 SGHTA and CDR2 FQGNSA. CDR3 nucleotide sequence: TGTGCCAGCAGCTTATTCGGACATGACCAAGAGACCCAGTACTTC. Translated: CASSLFGHDQETQYF.

The chain has TRBV29-1 and TRBJ2-7; D gene ambiguous. CDR3 length: 12 residues. Germline values: CDR1 SQVTM, CDR2 ANQGSEA. The V gene lost 7 bases and the J gene lost 2 bases, with 12 bases spanning the gap. CDR3 in amino acids: CSASDTTYEQYF. CDR3 nucleotide sequence: TGCAGCGCGTCCGACACAACCTACGAGCAGTACTTC.